Described below is a single TCR beta chain sequence and its context. Its target is unknown. This record belongs to a study of shared clonotypes between healthy human individuals. Study-level background: Per donor, three plates held CD4 naive cells, three held CD4 memory, two held CD8 naive and one held CD8 memory.

TCRdb's table, derived via immunoSEQ multiplex PCR, lists solely in-frame clones and lacks some. This table holds some 1.4 million clones, approximately 97% found once. The V end lost 4 bases, the J end lost 2 bases, and 9 bases lay between the germline ends. The CDR3 contains 13 residues. Germline values: CDR1 SGHRS, CDR2 YFSETQ. Study results and caveats: Non-shared clonotypes had lower generation probabilities than clonotypes shared by all four sorted-subset donors. Estimated richness values were generally larger in naive subsets than in memory subsets. An expected dependence of interdonor clonotype sharing on sequencing depth was noted.

This receptor was identified in a man in his thirties or forties in good health. J is TRBJ2-5 and V is TRBV5-1, with D uncertain. The sample comprised naive CD4+ T cells sorted from blood. Indicated subset: CD45RA+ positively selected. The CDR3 nucleotides read TGCGCCAGCAGCCAGTCCCCACAAGAGACCCAGTACTTC. Its protein is CASSQSPQETQYF.